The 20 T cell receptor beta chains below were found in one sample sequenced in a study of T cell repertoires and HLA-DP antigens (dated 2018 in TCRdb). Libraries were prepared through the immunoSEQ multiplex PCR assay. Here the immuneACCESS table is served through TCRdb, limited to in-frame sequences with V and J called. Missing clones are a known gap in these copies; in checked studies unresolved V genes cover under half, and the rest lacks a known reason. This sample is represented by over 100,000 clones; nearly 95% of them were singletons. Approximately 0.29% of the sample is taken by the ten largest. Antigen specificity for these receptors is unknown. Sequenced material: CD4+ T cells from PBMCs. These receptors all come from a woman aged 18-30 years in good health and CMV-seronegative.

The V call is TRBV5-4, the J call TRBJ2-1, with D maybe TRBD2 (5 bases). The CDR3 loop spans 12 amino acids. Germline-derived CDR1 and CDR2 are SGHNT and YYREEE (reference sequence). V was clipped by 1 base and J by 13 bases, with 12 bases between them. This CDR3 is CASSLRDGIQFF. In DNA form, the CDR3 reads TGTGCCAGCAGCTTGCGGGATGGGATTCAGTTCTTC.

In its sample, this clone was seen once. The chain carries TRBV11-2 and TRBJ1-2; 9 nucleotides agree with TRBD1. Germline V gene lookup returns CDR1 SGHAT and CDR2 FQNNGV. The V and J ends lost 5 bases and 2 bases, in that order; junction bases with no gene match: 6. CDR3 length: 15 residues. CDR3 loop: CASSPGQGVNYGYTF. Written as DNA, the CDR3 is TGTGCCAGCAGCCCGGGACAGGGAGTGAACTATGGCTACACCTTC.

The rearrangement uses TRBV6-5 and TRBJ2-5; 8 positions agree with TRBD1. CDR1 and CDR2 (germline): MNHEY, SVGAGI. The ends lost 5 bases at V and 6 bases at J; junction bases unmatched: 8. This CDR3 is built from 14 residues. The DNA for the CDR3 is TGTGCCAGCAGTCCAGGACAGGGTTTAAAGACCCAGTACTTC. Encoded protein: CASSPGQGLKTQYF.

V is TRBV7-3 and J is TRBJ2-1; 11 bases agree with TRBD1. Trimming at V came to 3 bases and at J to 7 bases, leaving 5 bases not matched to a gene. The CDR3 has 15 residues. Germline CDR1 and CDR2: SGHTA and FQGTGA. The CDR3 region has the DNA TGTGCCAGCAGCTTGTCGGGACAGGGGGTGAATGAGCAGTTCTTC. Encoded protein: CASSLSGQGVNEQFF.

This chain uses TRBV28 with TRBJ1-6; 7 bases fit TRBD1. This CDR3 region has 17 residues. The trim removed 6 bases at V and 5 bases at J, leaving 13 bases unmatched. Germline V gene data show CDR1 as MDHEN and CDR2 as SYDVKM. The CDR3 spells CASRENPGGGDNSPLHF. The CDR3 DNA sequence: TGTGCCAGCAGAGAAAACCCAGGGGGAGGGGATAATTCACCCCTCCACTTT.

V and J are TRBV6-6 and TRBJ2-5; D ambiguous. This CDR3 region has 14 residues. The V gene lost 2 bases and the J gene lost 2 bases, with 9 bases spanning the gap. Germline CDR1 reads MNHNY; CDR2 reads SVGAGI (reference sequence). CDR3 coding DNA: TGTGCCAGCAGTTACCAGGCCATACAAGAGACCCAGTACTTC. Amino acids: CASSYQAIQETQYF.

The CDR3 sequence: CAWSPSKPTDTQYF. The CDR3 DNA sequence: TGTGCCTGGAGTCCTTCTAAGCCCACAGATACGCAGTATTTT. V and J are TRBV30 and TRBJ2-3; D not certain. The germline V gene encodes CDR1 GTSNPN and CDR2 SVGIG (reference sequence). The CDR3 sequence is 14 residues long. The V end was cut by 2 bases, the J end by 2 bases, with 11 bases between.

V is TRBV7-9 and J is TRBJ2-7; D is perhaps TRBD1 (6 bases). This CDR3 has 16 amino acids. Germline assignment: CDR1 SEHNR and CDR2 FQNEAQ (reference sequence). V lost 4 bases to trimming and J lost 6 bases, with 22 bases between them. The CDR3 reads CASSSKRGTQDGEQYF. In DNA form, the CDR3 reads TGTGCCAGCAGCTCCAAGAGGGGGACACAGGATGGCGAGCAGTACTTC.

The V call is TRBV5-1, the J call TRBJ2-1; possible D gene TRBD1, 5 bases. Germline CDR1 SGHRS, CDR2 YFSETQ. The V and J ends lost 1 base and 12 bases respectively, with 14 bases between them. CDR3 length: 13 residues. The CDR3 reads CASSLSPGQGQFF. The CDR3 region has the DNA TGCGCCAGCAGCTTGAGTCCAGGGCAGGGGCAGTTCTTC.

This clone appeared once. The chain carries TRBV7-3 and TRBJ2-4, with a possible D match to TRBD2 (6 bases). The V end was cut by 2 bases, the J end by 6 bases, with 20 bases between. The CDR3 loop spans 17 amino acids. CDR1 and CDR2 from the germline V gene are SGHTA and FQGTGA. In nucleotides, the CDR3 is TGTGCCAGCAGCTTACGGAGGGCTAGCGATAGCGCAAACATTCAGTACTTC. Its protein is CASSLRRASDSANIQYF.

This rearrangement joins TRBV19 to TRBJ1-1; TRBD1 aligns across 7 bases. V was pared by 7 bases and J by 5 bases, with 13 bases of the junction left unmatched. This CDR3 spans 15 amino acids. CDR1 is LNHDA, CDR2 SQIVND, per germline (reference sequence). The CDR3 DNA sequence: TGTGCCAGTACAAGCAGGGGGGGCGTTAGGACTGAAGCTTTCTTT. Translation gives CASTSRGGVRTEAFF.

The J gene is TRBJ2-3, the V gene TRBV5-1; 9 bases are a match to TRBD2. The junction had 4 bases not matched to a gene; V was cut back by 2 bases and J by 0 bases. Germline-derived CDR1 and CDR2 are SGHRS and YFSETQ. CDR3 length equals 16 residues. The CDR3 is CASSFLTSGSTDTQYF. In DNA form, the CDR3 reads TGCGCCAGCAGCTTTTTAACTAGCGGGAGCACAGATACGCAGTATTTT.

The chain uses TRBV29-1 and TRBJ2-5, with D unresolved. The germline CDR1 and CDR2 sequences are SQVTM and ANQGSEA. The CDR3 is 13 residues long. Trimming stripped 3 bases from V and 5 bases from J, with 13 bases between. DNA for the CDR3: TGCAGCGTTGAGGTTTTCCTCACGGAGACCCAGTACTTC. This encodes CSVEVFLTETQYF.

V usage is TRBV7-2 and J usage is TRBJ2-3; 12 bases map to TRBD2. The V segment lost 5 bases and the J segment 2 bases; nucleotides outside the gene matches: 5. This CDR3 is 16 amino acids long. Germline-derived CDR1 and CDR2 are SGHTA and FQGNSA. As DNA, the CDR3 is TGTGCCAGCAGCCAGGGACTAGCGGGTTTCACAGATACGCAGTATTTT. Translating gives CASSQGLAGFTDTQYF.

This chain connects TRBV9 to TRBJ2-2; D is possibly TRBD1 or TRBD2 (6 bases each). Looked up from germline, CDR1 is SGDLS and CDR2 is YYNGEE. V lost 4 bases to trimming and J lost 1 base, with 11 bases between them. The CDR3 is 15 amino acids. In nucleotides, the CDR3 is TGTGCCAGCAGCTTCCGGGGGCAGAACACCGGGGAGCTGTTTTTT. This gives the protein CASSFRGQNTGELFF.

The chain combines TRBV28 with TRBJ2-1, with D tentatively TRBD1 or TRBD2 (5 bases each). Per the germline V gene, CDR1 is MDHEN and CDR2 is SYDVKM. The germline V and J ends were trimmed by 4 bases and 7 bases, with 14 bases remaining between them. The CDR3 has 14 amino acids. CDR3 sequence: CASSSGDGWNEQFF. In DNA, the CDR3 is TGTGCCAGCAGTTCCGGGGACGGGTGGAATGAGCAGTTCTTC.

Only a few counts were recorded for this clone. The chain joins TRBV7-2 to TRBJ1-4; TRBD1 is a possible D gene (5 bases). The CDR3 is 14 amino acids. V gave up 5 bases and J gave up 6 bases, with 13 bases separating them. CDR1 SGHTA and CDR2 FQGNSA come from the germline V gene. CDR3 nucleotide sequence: TGTGCCAGCAGCCTTGGGGACGGGTATGAAAAACTGTTTTTT. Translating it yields CASSLGDGYEKLFF.

The CDR3 DNA sequence: TGTGCCAGCAGCCCACGACAGGCCACCTACAATGAGCAGTTCTTC. This gives the protein CASSPRQATYNEQFF. The genes are TRBV27 and TRBJ2-1; TRBD1 is a possible D gene (6 bases). Trimming took off 6 bases at V and 2 bases at J, with 14 bases between the two ends. This CDR3 contains 15 residues. Germline V gene sequence: CDR1 MNHEY, CDR2 SMNVEV (reference sequence).

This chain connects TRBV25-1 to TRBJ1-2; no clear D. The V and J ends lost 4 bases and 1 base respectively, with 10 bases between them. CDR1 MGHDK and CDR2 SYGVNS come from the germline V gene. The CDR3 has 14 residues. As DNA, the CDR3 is TGTGCCAGCAGTGTCCGGGCCCTTAACTATGGCTACACCTTC. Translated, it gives CASSVRALNYGYTF.

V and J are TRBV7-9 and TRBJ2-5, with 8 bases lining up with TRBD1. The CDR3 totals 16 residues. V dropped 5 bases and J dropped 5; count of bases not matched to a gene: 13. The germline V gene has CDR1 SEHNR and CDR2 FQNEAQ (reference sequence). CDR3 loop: CASSPGKGQAIETQYF. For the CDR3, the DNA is TGTGCCAGCAGCCCCGGGAAGGGACAGGCAATCGAGACCCAGTACTTC.